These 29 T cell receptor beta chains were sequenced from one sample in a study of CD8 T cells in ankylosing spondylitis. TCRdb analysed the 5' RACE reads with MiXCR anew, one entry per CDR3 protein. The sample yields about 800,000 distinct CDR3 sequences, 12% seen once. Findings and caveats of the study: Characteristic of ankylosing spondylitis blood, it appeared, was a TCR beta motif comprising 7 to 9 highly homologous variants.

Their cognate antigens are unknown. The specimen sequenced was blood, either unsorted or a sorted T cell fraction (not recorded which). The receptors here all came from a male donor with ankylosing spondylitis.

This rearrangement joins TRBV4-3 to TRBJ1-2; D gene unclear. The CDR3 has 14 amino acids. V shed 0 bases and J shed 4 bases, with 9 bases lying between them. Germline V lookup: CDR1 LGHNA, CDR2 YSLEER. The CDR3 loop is CASSQDRQAYGYTF. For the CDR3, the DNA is TGCGCCAGCAGCCAAGATCGGCAGGCCTATGGCTACACCTTC.

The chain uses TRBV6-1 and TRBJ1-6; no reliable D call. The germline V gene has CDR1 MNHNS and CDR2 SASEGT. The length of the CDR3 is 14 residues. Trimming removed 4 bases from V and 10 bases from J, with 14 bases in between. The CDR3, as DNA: TGTGCCAGCAGTGCGGTCGAGGCCGGATCACCCCTCCACTTT. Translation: CASSAVEAGSPLHF.

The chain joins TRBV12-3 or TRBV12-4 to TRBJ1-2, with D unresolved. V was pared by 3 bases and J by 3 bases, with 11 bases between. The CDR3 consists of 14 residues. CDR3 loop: CASSFLGLDYGYTF. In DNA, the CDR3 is TGTGCCAGCAGTTTTTTAGGGCTCGACTATGGCTACACCTTC.

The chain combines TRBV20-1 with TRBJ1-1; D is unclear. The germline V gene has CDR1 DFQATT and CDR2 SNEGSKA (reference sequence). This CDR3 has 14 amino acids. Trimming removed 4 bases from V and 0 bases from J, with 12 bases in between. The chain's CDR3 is CSAIKGTLNTEAFF. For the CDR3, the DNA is TGCAGTGCTATTAAGGGCACCTTGAACACTGAAGCTTTCTTT.

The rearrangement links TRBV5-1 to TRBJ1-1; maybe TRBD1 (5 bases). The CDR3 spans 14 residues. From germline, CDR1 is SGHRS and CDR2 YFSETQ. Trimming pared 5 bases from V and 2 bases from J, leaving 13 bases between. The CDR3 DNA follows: TGCGCCAGCAGGGCGCAGGGAGTTAACACTGAAGCTTTCTTT. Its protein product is CASRAQGVNTEAFF.

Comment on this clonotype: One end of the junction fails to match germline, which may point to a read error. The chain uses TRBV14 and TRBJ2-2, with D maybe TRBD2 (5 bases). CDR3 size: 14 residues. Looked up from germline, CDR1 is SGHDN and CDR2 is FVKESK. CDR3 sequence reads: CASSPGIFTGVLFF. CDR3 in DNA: TGTGCCAGCAGCCCTGGGATCTTTACCGGGGTGCTGTTTTTT. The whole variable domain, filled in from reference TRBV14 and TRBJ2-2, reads EAGVTQFPSHSVIEKGQTVTLRCDPISGHDNLYWYRRVMGKEIKFLLHFVKESKQDESGMPNNRFLAERTGGTYSTLKVQPAELEDSGVYFCASSPGIFTGVLFFGEGSRLTVL.

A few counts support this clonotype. The CDR3 sequence: CASSLRFLGNAGELFF. In nucleotides, the CDR3 is TGCGCCAGCAGCTTGAGATTCCTCGGTAACGCCGGGGAGCTGTTTTTT. The rearrangement uses TRBV5-1 and TRBJ2-2; D is undetermined. V was pared by 1 base and J by 6 bases, with 16 bases between. Germline V gene data show CDR1 as SGHRS and CDR2 as YFSETQ. The CDR3 totals 16 residues.

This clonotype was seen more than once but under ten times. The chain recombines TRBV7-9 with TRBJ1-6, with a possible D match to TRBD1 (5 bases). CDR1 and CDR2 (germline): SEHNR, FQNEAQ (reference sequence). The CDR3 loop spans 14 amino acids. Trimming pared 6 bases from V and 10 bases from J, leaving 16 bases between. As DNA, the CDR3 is TGTGCCAGCAGTTCAGCGGGGGTGGGCTCACCCCTCCACTTT. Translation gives CASSSAGVGSPLHF. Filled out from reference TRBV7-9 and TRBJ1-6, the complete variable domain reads DTGVSQNPRHKITKRGQNVTFRCDPISEHNRLYWYRQTLGQGPEFLTYFQNEAQLEKSRLLSDRFSAERPKGSFSTLEIQRTEQGDSAMYLCASSSAGVGSPLHFGNGTRLTVT.

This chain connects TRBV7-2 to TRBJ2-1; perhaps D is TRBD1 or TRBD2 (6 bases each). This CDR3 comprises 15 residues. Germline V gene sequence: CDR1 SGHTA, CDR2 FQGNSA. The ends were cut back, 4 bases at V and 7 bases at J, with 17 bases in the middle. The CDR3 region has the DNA TGTGCCAGCAGCTGGGGGGCCAGGGAAAAGAATGAGCAGTTCTTC. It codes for CASSWGAREKNEQFF.

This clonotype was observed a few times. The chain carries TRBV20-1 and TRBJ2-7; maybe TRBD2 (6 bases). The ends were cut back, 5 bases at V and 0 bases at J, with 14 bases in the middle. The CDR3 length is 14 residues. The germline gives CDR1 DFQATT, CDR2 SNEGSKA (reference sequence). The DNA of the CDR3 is TGCAGTGCTGCGGGACTGTCAAACTCCTACGAGCAGTACTTC. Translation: CSAAGLSNSYEQYF.

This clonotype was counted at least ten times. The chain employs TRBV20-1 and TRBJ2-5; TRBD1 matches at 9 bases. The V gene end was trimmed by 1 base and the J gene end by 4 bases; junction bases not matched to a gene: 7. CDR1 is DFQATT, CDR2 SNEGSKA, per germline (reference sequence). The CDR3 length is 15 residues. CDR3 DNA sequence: TGCAGTGCTAGAGTACAGGGGGCGACGATAGAGACCCAGTACTTC. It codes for CSARVQGATIETQYF.

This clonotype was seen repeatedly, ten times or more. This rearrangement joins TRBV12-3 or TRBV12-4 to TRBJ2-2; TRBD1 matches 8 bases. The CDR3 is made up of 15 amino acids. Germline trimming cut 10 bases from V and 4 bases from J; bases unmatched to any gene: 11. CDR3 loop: CATKGRQGRTGELFF. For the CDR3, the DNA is TGTGCCACGAAGGGTAGACAGGGGCGCACCGGGGAGCTGTTTTTT.

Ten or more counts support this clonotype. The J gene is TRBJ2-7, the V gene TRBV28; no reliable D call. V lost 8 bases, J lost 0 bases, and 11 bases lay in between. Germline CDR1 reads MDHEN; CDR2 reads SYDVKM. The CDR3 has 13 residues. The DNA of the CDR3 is TGTGCCAGCCGCATGAGCCACTCCTACGAGCAGTACTTC. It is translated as CASRMSHSYEQYF. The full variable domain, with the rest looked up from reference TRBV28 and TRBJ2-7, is DVKVTQSSRYLVKRTGEKVFLECVQDMDHENMFWYRQDPGLGLRLIYFSYDVKMKEKGDIPEGYSVSREKKERFSLILESASTNQTSMYLCASRMSHSYEQYFGPGTRLTVT.

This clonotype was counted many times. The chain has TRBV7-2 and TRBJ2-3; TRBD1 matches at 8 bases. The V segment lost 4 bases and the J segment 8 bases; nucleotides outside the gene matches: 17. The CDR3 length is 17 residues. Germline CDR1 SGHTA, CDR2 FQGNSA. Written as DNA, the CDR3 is TGTGCCAGCAGCTCCCCAATGGCAGGGGGCCTATTCGGTACGCAGTATTTT. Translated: CASSSPMAGGLFGTQYF.

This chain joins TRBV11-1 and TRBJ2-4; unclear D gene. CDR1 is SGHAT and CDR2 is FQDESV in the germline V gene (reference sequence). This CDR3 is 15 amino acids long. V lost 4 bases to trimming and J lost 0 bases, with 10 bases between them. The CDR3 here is CASSSSELAKNIQYF. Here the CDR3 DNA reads TGTGCCAGCAGCTCCTCGGAGCTAGCCAAAAACATTCAGTACTTC.

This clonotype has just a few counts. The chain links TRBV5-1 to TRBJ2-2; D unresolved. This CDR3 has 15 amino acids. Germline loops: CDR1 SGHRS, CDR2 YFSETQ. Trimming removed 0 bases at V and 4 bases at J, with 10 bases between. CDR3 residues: CASSLGGSPTGELFF. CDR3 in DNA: TGCGCCAGCAGCTTGGGAGGCTCTCCCACCGGGGAGCTGTTTTTT.

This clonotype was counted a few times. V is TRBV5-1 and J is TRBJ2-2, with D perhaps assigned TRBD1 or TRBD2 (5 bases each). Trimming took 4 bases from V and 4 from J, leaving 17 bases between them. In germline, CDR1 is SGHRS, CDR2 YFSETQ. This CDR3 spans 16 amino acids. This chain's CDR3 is CASSAVTGTSTGELFF. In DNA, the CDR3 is TGCGCCAGCAGCGCCGTAACCGGGACCAGCACCGGGGAGCTGTTTTTT.

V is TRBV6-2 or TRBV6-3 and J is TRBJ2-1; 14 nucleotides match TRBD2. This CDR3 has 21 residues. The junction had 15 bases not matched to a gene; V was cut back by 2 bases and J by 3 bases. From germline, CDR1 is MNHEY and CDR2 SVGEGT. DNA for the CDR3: TGTGCCAGCAGTTACACCCTTGGGACTAGCGGGAGAGGGAGGGGCTACAATGAGCAGTTCTTC. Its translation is CASSYTLGTSGRGRGYNEQFF.

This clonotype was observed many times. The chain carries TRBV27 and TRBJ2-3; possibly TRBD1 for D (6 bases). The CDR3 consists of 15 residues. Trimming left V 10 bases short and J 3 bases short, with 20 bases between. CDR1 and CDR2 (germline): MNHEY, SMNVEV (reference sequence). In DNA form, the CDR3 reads TGTGCCACGAGGGGACACTCCCGTGAGACAGATACGCAGTATTTT. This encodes CATRGHSRETDTQYF.

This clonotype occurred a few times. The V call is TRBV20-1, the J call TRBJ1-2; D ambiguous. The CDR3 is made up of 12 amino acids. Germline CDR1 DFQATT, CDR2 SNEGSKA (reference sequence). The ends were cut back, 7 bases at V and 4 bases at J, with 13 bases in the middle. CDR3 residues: CSGKVASYGYTF. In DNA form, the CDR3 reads TGCAGTGGCAAAGTGGCAAGCTATGGCTACACCTTC.

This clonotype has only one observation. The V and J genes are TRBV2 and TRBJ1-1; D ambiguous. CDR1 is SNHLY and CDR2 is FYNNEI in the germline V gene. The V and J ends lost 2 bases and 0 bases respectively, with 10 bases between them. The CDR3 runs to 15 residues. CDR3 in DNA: TGTGCCAGCAGTGAAACTCCGCCTATGAACACTGAAGCTTTCTTT. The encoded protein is CASSETPPMNTEAFF.

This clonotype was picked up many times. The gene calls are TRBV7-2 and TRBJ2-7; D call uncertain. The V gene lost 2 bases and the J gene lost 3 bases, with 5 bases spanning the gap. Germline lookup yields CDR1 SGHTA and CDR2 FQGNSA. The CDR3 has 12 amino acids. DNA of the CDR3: TGTGCCAGCAGCTTATTACGCTACGAGCAGTACTTC. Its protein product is CASSLLRYEQYF.

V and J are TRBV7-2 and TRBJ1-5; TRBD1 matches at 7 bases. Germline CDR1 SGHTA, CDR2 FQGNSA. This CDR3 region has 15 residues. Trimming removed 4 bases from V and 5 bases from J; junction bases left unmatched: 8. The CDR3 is CASSYLDRLYQPQHF. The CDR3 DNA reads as TGTGCCAGCAGCTACTTGGACAGGCTTTATCAGCCCCAGCATTTT.

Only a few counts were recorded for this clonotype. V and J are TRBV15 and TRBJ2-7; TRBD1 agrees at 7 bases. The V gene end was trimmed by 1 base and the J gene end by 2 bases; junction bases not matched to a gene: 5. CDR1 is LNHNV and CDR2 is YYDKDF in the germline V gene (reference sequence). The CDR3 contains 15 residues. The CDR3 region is CATSRAPTGAYEQYF. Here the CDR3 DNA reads TGTGCCACCAGCAGAGCCCCTACAGGGGCCTACGAGCAGTACTTC.

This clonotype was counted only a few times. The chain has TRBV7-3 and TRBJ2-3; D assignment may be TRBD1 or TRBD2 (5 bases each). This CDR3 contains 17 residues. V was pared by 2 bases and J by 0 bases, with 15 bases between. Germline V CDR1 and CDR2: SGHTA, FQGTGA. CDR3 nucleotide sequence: TGTGCCAGCAGCTTACGGGGCGGGTTAACTAGCACAGATACGCAGTATTTT. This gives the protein CASSLRGGLTSTDTQYF.

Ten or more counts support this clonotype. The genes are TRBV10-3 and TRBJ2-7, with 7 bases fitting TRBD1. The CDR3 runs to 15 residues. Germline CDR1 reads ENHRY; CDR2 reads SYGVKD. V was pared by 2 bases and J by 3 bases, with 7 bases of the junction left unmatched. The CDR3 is CAISERDRKNYEQYF. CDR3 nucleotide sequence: TGTGCCATCAGTGAGAGGGACAGAAAAAACTACGAGCAGTACTTC.

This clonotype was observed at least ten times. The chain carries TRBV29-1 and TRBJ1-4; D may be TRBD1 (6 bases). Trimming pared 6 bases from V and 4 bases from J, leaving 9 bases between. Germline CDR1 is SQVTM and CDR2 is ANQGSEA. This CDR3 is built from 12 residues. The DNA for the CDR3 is TGCAGCGTCCTAGGGGGTAATGAAAAACTGTTTTTT. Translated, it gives CSVLGGNEKLFF.

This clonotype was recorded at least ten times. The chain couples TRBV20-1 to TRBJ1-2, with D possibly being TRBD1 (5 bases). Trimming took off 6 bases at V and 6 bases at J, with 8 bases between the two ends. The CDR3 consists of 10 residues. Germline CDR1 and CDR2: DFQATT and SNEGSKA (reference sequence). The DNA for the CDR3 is TGCAGTGCCTCGGACAATGGCTACACCTTC. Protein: CSASDNGYTF.

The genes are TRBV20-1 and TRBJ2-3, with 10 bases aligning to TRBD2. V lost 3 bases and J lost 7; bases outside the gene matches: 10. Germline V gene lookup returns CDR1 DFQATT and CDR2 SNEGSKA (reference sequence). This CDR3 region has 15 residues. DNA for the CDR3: TGCAGTGCTAGGGATTTCGCTAGCGGGAGTAATACGCAGTATTTT. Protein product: CSARDFASGSNTQYF.